This T cell receptor beta chain was sequenced during a study of blood T cell repertoires in COVID-19. Study overall: The cDNA or gDNA used as material had been derived from T cells, B-cell-depleted T cells, or PBMCs.

J lost 7 bases, V lost 2 bases, and 9 bases had no gene match. The CDR3 length is 15 residues. The germline V gene encodes CDR1 LGHDT and CDR2 YNNKEL (reference sequence). In the original workflow: It was from reference gene primer amplification that nucleated cell counts were estimated. Sequenced by immunoSEQ multiplex PCR; TCRdb stores in-frame clones only, minus some. The D gene and trimming were derived from the DNA, and the V and J assignments and clone size from that table. The sample includes roughly 150,000 clones, 80% to 90% of them seen just once. The chain employs TRBV3-1 (or the pseudogene TRBV3-2) and TRBJ2-3; 7 bases fit TRBD2. The sequenced sample consisted of peripheral blood. The sequence came from a middle-aged woman with acute or convalescent COVID-19. The CDR3 nucleotides read TGTGCCAGCAGCCAAAATGTGGCTAGCGGTTATACGCAGTATTTT. Translation: CASSQNVASGYTQYF.